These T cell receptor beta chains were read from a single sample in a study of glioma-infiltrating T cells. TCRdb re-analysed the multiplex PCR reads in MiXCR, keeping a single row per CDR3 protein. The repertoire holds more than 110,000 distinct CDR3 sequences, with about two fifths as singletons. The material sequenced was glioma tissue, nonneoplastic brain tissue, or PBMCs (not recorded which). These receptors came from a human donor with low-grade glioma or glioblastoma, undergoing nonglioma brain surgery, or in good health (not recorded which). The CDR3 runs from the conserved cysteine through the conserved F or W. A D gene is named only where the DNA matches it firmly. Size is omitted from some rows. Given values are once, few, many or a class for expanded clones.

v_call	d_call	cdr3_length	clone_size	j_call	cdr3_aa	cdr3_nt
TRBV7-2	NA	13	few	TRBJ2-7	CASSLAVFYEQYF	TGTGCCAGCAGCTTAGCTGTTTTCTACGAGCAGTACTTC
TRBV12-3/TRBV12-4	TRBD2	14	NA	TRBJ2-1	CASNLGAGVGEQFF	TGTGCCAGCAATCTCGGAGCGGGAGTAGGTGAGCAGTTCTTC
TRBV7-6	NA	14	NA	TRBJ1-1	CASSLGHSNTEAFF	TGTGCCAGCAGCTTAGGGCACTCGAACACTGAAGCTTTCTTT
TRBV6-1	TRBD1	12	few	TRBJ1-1	CASSTRGTEAFF	TGTGCCAGCAGCACCAGGGGGACTGAAGCTTTCTTT
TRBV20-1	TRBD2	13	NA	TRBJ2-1	CSARLAGWGEQFF	TGCAGTGCAAGACTAGCGGGATGGGGTGAGCAGTTCTTC
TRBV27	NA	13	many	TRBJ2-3	CASKSGGTDTQYF	TGTGCCAGCAAATCCGGGGGCACAGATACGCAGTATTTT
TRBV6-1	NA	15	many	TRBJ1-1	CASSNGGTMWTEAFF	TGTGCCAGCAGTAACGGGGGGACGATGTGGACTGAAGCTTTCTTT
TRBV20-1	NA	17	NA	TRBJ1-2	CSATYPLQGLANYGYTF	TGCAGTGCCACTTATCCCCTACAGGGACTAGCTAACTATGGCTACACCTTC
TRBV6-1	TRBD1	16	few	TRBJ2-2	CASRRWTGVGTGELFF	TGTGCCAGCAGGCGTTGGACAGGGGTCGGCACCGGGGAGCTGTTTTTT
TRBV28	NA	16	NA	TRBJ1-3	CASSPLRRGSGNTIYF	TGTGCCAGCAGTCCCCTGCGCAGGGGCTCTGGAAACACCATATATTTT
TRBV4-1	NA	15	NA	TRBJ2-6	CASSPTPSGANVLTF	TGCGCCAGCAGCCCCACTCCCTCTGGGGCCAACGTCCTGACTTTC
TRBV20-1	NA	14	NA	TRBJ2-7	CSARDRETNYEQYF	TGCAGTGCTAGAGATAGGGAAACCAACTACGAGCAGTACTTT
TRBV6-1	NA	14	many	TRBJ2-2	CASSDFQGTGELFF	TGTGCCAGCAGTGATTTCCAGGGCACCGGGGAGCTGTTTTTT
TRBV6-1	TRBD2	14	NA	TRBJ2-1	CASSSGGGGEGQFF	TGTGCCAGCAGTTCTGGGGGGGGAGGGGAAGGGCAGTTCTTC
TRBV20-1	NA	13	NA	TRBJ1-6	CSARVWGESPLHF	TGCAGTGCTAGAGTTTGGGGGGAATCACCCCTCCACTTT
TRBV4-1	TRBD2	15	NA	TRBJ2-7	CASSQVTSGTYEQYF	TGCGCCAGCAGCCAAGTTACTAGCGGAACCTACGAGCAGTACTTC
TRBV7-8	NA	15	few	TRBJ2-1	CASSFKTSSYNEQFF	TGTGCCAGCAGCTTTAAGACTAGCTCCTACAATGAGCAGTTCTTC
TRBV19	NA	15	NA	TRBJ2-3	CASSLMGRFIDTQYF	TGTGCCAGCAGCTTAATGGGACGGTTTATCGATACGCAGTATTTT
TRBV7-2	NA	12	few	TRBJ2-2	CASRLLTGELFF	TGTGCCAGCAGGCTCCTCACCGGGGAGCTGTTTTTT
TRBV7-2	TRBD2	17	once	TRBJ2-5	CASSLMPLAGGAKTQYF	TGTGCCAGCAGCTTAATGCCGCTAGCGGGGGGCGCGAAGACCCAGTACTTC
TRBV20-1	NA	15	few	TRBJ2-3	CSARKRAPGTDTQYF	TGCAGTGCTAGAAAGAGGGCCCCTGGTACAGATACGCAGTATTTT
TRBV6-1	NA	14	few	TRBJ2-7	CASSSWPDTYEQYF	TGTGCCAGCAGTTCTTGGCCGGACACCTACGAGCAGTACTTC
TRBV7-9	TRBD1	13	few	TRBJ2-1	CASSGQGTYEQFF	TGTGCCAGCAGCGGACAGGGGACCTATGAGCAGTTCTTC
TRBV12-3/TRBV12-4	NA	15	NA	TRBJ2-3	CASSLKRGSSDTQYF	TGTGCCAGCAGTTTAAAACGAGGGAGCTCAGATACGCAGTATTTT
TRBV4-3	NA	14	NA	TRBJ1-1	CASSQDPWGTEAFF	TGCGCCAGCAGCCAAGATCCGTGGGGCACTGAAGCTTTCTTT
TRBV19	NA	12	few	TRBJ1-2	CASTGQTYGYTF	TGTGCCAGTACCGGACAGACCTATGGCTACACCTTC
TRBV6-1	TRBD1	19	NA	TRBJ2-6	CASTIAGTGLVSGANVLTF	TGTGCCAGCACCATTGCCGGGACAGGGTTAGTTTCTGGGGCCAACGTCCTGACTTTC
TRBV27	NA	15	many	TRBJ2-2	CASSRRGESAGELFF	TGTGCCAGCAGTCGAAGGGGCGAATCGGCCGGGGAGCTGTTTTTT